This TCR beta chain was sequenced during a study of T-cell reconstitution after alpha-beta-depleted transplantation in children. Study results and caveats: Reportedly, only several hundred clones from non-depleted graft cells drove alpha-beta T-cell counts at about two months. Newly made T cells mostly supplied T-cell counts and diversity one year after transplant.

A library of TCRbeta sequences, prepared with unique molecular identifiers, was generated. TCRdb re-called the PCR reads through MiXCR, storing one row per CDR3 protein. The sample contains about 460,000 distinct CDR3 sequences, 11% of which appear only once. Comment on this clonotype: Its target is unknown.

There are 16 residues in the CDR3. Germline CDR1 reads PRHDT; CDR2 reads FYEKMQ (reference sequence). With 4 bases clipped from V and 0 bases from J, the junction kept 4 bases outside the gene matches. The specimen comprised PBMCs, mostly from graft donor cells, sampled 180 days after TCRalphabeta/CD19-depleted stem cell transplant. The rearrangement uses TRBV13 and TRBJ2-2; 8 positions match TRBD2. The clonotype was recovered from a female patient aged 2 to 10 who had a stem cell transplant for aplastic anemia, so the T cells may come from the graft donor. The CDR3 coding sequence is TGTGCCAGCAGCTCCTGGGGACTAGCGAACACCGGGGAGCTGTTTTTT. Translated: CASSSWGLANTGELFF.